The 6 T cell receptor beta chains reported below all come from one sample, sequenced in a study of T-cell reconstitution after alpha-beta-depleted transplantation in children (dated by TCRdb to 2016 to 2018). Libraries were prepared through PCR. TCRdb lists the instrument as Illumina HiSeq 2500. TCR library preparation used molecular barcoding, with unique molecular identifiers applied to normalize quantification of the TCRbeta repertoire. The public sequencing data were trimmed at Q25 with fastp and processed into clonotypes with MiXCR by TCRdb, which kept only in-frame beta chains. When rows share a CDR3 protein, they turn into one entry using the most common DNA and genes. For this sample there are nearly 200,000 distinct CDR3 sequences; roughly 6.3% appear just once. Of the sample, under 5% is held by the ten largest clones. What the treatment or condition label conveys for this sample: allogeneic hematopoietic cell transplantation with graft depleted of TCRalphabeta T cells and CD19 B cells.

Specimen: PBMCs, collected before TCRalphabeta/CD19-depleted stem cell transplant. The receptors derive from a girl in the first two years of life with combined immunodeficiency, due to receive a stem cell transplant.

The sample holds many counts of this clonotype. The V and J genes are TRBV28 and TRBJ1-2, with D tentatively TRBD1 (6 bases). Germline loops: CDR1 MDHEN, CDR2 SYDVKM. The CDR3 is 15 residues long. The V and J ends lost 3 bases and 6 bases respectively, with 17 bases between them. CDR3 protein: CASSFLNRVIDGYTF. CDR3 nucleotide sequence: TGTGCCAGCAGTTTCCTTAACAGGGTTATAGATGGCTACACCTTC.

The gene calls are TRBV7-8 and TRBJ2-1, with D uncertain. The germline V gene has CDR1 SGHVS and CDR2 FQNEAQ. Trimming took 0 bases from V and 5 from J, leaving 8 bases between them. The length of the CDR3 is 14 residues. CDR3 loop: CASSLATEDNEQFF. CDR3 coding DNA: TGTGCCAGCAGCTTAGCTACAGAGGACAATGAGCAGTTCTTC.

This clonotype was picked up many times. V and J are TRBV7-3 and TRBJ2-3, with 13 bases that match TRBD2. The CDR3 covers 16 residues. The V gene end was trimmed by 4 bases and the J gene end by 5 bases; junction bases not matched to a gene: 6. Germline V gene lookup returns CDR1 SGHTA and CDR2 FQGTGA. The CDR3 DNA reads TGTGCCAGCAGCTCTGGACTAGCGGGGGTTGTAGATACGCAGTATTTT. It codes for CASSSGLAGVVDTQYF.

V is TRBV4-3 and J is TRBJ2-7; 10 bases are a match to TRBD1. The trim removed 4 bases at V and 4 bases at J, leaving 7 bases unmatched. Per the germline V gene, CDR1 is LGHNA and CDR2 is YSLEER. The CDR3 totals 15 residues. This CDR3 reads CASSRGTGDKYEQYF. In nucleotides, the CDR3 is TGCGCCAGCAGCCGAGGGACAGGGGATAAGTACGAGCAGTACTTC.

The rearrangement links TRBV27 to TRBJ1-2; D gene ambiguous. The CDR3 covers 13 residues. The germline V gene has CDR1 MNHEY and CDR2 SMNVEV (reference sequence). Between the trimmed V and J ends, which lost 0 bases and 8 bases, there was a span of 10 bases. The CDR3 reads CASSLSPWGGYTF. Here the CDR3 DNA reads TGTGCCAGCAGTTTATCGCCATGGGGAGGCTACACCTTC.

This clonotype was detected only a few times. The chain links TRBV20-1 to TRBJ1-1; D not resolved. From germline, CDR1 is DFQATT and CDR2 SNEGSKA (reference sequence). Trimming took 5 bases from V and 5 from J, leaving 21 bases between them. The CDR3 spans 15 residues. CDR3 residues: CSARKRSTPETEAFF. The CDR3 coding sequence is TGCAGTGCTCGCAAGCGGTCGACCCCGGAAACTGAAGCTTTCTTT.